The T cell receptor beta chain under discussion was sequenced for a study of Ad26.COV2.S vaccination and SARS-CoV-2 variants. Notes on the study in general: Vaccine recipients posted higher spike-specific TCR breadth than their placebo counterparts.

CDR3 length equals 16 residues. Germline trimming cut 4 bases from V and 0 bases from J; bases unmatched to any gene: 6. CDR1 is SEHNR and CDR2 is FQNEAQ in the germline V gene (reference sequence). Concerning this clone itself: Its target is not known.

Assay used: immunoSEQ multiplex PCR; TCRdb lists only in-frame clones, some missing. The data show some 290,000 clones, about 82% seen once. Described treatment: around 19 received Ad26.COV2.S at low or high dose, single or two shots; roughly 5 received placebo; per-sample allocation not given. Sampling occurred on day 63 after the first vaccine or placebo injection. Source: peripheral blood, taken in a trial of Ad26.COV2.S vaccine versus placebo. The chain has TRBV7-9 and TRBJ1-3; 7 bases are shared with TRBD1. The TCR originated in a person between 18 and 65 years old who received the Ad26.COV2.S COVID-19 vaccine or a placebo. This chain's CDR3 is CASSSRDRRSGNTIYF. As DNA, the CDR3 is TGTGCCAGCAGCTCCCGGGACAGACGCTCTGGAAACACCATATATTTT.